Listed below are T cell receptor beta chains from one sample, sequenced in a study of blood T cells in healthy people across ages. One entry per CDR3 protein results from TCRdb running MiXCR on the 5' RACE reads. This repertoire shows about 670,000 distinct CDR3 sequences, roughly half found once; its top ten account for about 13%. Material for sequencing was blood. Every receptor here comes from a woman over 75 in good health. CDR3s include the opening cysteine and the closing phenylalanine or tryptophan. Each record gives: clone size, V gene, D gene, J gene, CDR3 DNA, CDR3 protein. The D gene is left open where the match is weak. Only some rows state a clone size, as once, few, many or a class for expanded clones.

size: few; V: TRBV15; D: NA; J: TRBJ2-7; DNA: TGTGCCACCAGCAGAGCCCCCCCGATCAGCTCCTACAATGAGCAGTACTTC; CDR3: CATSRAPPISSYNEQYF
size: NA; V: TRBV24-1; D: NA; J: TRBJ2-7; DNA: TGTGCCACCAGTGATTTGGGCTACAATGAGCAGTACTTC; CDR3: CATSDLGYNEQYF
size: many; V: TRBV25-1; D: TRBD1; J: TRBJ2-7; DNA: TGTGCCAGCGTTACAGGGGCACGAACCTACGAGCAGTACTTC; CDR3: CASVTGARTYEQYF
size: many; V: TRBV5-6; D: TRBD2; J: TRBJ2-3; DNA: TGTGCCAGCAGCTCCGGGACTAGCGGCACAGATACGCAGTATTTT; CDR3: CASSSGTSGTDTQYF
size: NA; V: TRBV10-3; D: NA; J: TRBJ1-2; DNA: TGTGCCATCAGGGGGTTGGGGCCGTCGGATGGCTACACCTTC; CDR3: CAIRGLGPSDGYTF
size: NA; V: TRBV6-5; D: NA; J: TRBJ2-2; DNA: TGTGCCAGCAGCCAAATATCCCCGACAGGCCCCAAGGAGCTGTTTTTT; CDR3: CASSQISPTGPKELFF
size: few; V: TRBV5-1; D: NA; J: TRBJ2-1; DNA: TGCGCCAGCAGCATACGCCGGACTGATTTTGGCTACAATGAGCAGTTCTTC; CDR3: CASSIRRTDFGYNEQFF
size: NA; V: TRBV7-9; D: NA; J: TRBJ1-1; DNA: TGTGCCAGCAGTAACTCTCCGGGGACCGAGAACACTGAAGCTTTCTTT; CDR3: CASSNSPGTENTEAFF
size: NA; V: TRBV3-1; D: TRBD2; J: TRBJ2-3; DNA: TGTGCCAGCAGCCAAGACGCCCTAGCGGGGGACACTAGCACAGATACGCAGTATTTT; CDR3: CASSQDALAGDTSTDTQYF
size: NA; V: TRBV10-3; D: TRBD1; J: TRBJ1-5; DNA: TGTGCCACGCAGTCTAGGGGGCCAGATCAGCCCCAGCATTTT; CDR3: CATQSRGPDQPQHF
size: NA; V: TRBV10-3; D: TRBD2; J: TRBJ2-4; DNA: TGTGCCGCTGCTTCGACTAGCTCCTCCAAAAACATTCAGTACTTC; CDR3: CAAASTSSSKNIQYF
size: many; V: TRBV7-2; D: TRBD1; J: TRBJ2-3; DNA: TGTGCCAGCAGCCCCATGGGGACAGGGAGCACAGATACGCAGTATTTT; CDR3: CASSPMGTGSTDTQYF
size: few; V: TRBV12-3/TRBV12-4; D: NA; J: TRBJ2-7; DNA: TGTGCCAGCAGTTTAAGTGGTGGGGGCAATTACTACGAGCAGTACTTC; CDR3: CASSLSGGGNYYEQYF
size: few; V: TRBV27; D: TRBD2; J: TRBJ2-3; DNA: TGTGCCAGCAGTTTAAAGGGGGCTAGCGGGAGAAGTTTTATGCGGGCCTACACAGATACGCAGTATTTT; CDR3: CASSLKGASGRSFMRAYTDTQYF
size: many; V: TRBV3-1; D: NA; J: TRBJ1-2; DNA: TGTGCCAGCAGCCAAGATTCCGGCTATGGCTACACCTTC; CDR3: CASSQDSGYGYTF
size: NA; V: TRBV2; D: NA; J: TRBJ2-7; DNA: TGTGCCAGCACTCCCGGGAGCTCCTACGAGCAGTACTTC; CDR3: CASTPGSSYEQYF
size: NA; V: TRBV29-1; D: TRBD1; J: TRBJ2-5; DNA: TGCAGCGTTGAAGAACCAGACAGGGCGGTTGAGACCCAGTACTTC; CDR3: CSVEEPDRAVETQYF
size: NA; V: TRBV7-2; D: NA; J: TRBJ2-3; DNA: TGTGCCAGCAGCCTCATCGGGGGGCCCGATACGCAGTATTTT; CDR3: CASSLIGGPDTQYF
size: few; V: TRBV3-1; D: TRBD1; J: TRBJ1-3; DNA: TGTGCCAGCAGCCCTTGGACAGGAAAGGGATACACCATATATTTT; CDR3: CASSPWTGKGYTIYF
size: NA; V: TRBV4-3; D: TRBD2; J: TRBJ2-7; DNA: TGCGCCAGCAGCCAAGATGCCACGCAACTAGCGGGAGGGAATGAGCAGTACTTC; CDR3: CASSQDATQLAGGNEQYF
size: NA; V: TRBV28; D: TRBD1; J: TRBJ2-5; DNA: TGTGCCAGCAGCCCCTCAGGGGGCGTAGAGACCCAGTACTTC; CDR3: CASSPSGGVETQYF
size: NA; V: TRBV7-9; D: NA; J: TRBJ1-2; DNA: TGTGCCGGCATCCTTACAGGGAACTATGGCTACACCTTC; CDR3: CAGILTGNYGYTF
size: NA; V: TRBV10-3; D: NA; J: TRBJ1-2; DNA: TGTGCCACACCGGGAGGTGCCTATGGCTACACCTTC; CDR3: CATPGGAYGYTF
size: NA; V: TRBV4-3; D: TRBD2; J: TRBJ2-3; DNA: TGCGCCAGCAGCCCTACTAGCGGGGGGTACACAGATACGCAGTATTTT; CDR3: CASSPTSGGYTDTQYF
size: many; V: TRBV2; D: NA; J: TRBJ2-7; DNA: TGTGCCAGCAGTAGATTCGAGGGGGGCGAGCAGTACTTC; CDR3: CASSRFEGGEQYF
size: many; V: TRBV7-9; D: TRBD2; J: TRBJ2-1; DNA: TGTGCCAGCAGCGCCGGGACTAGCGGAGGAAATGAGCAGTTCTTC; CDR3: CASSAGTSGGNEQFF
size: few; V: TRBV4-3; D: NA; J: TRBJ2-7; DNA: TGCGCCAGCAGCCAAGGGACTGAGGCCGGCTACGAGCAGTACTTC; CDR3: CASSQGTEAGYEQYF
size: once; V: TRBV3-1; D: TRBD2; J: TRBJ2-2; DNA: TGTGCCAGCAGCCAAGAAGTTTGGCAGGGAGGGACCGGGGAGCTGTTTTTT; CDR3: CASSQEVWQGGTGELFF
size: few; V: TRBV6-5; D: TRBD1; J: TRBJ1-2; DNA: TGTGCCAGCAGTTACCCCGGACAGGGGGCTGGCTACACCTTC; CDR3: CASSYPGQGAGYTF
size: NA; V: TRBV29-1; D: NA; J: TRBJ2-7; DNA: TGCAGCGTTTCCAGGACAGTGGACGAGCAGTACTTC; CDR3: CSVSRTVDEQYF
size: NA; V: TRBV7-8; D: TRBD2; J: TRBJ2-3; DNA: TGTGCCAGCAGCTTGGTGGCGGGGGGATTCACAGATACGCAGTATTTT; CDR3: CASSLVAGGFTDTQYF
size: NA; V: TRBV20-1; D: TRBD1; J: TRBJ1-5; DNA: TGCAGTGCTAGTAGGTCAGGGGGAGATCAGCCCCAGCATTTT; CDR3: CSASRSGGDQPQHF
size: once; V: TRBV7-2; D: TRBD2; J: TRBJ2-3; DNA: TGTGCCAGCAGCTTAGCCGCTAGCGGGGCAGATACGCAGTATTTT; CDR3: CASSLAASGADTQYF
size: NA; V: TRBV4-3; D: TRBD2; J: TRBJ2-7; DNA: TGCGCCAGCAGCCAAGATCGGACCAGCGGGGATGGCGAGCAGTACTTC; CDR3: CASSQDRTSGDGEQYF
size: few; V: TRBV5-6; D: TRBD1; J: TRBJ1-1; DNA: TGTGCCAGCAGTTACCCCTCGTTCCGGGACAGGGACACTGAAGCTTTCTTT; CDR3: CASSYPSFRDRDTEAFF
size: NA; V: TRBV20-1; D: NA; J: TRBJ2-1; DNA: TGCAGTGCTAGCCGGAGACACTCCTACAATGAGCAGTTCTTC; CDR3: CSASRRHSYNEQFF
size: few; V: TRBV28; D: NA; J: TRBJ2-7; DNA: TGTGCCAGCAGTGTATCGCCAGGGGCCTACGAGCAGTACTTC; CDR3: CASSVSPGAYEQYF
size: NA; V: TRBV3-1; D: TRBD1; J: TRBJ2-5; DNA: TGTGCCAGCAGCCAAGATGGGACAGGGAGAATAGAGACCCAGTACTTC; CDR3: CASSQDGTGRIETQYF
size: NA; V: TRBV10-3; D: NA; J: TRBJ1-5; DNA: TGTGCCATCAGCGAGGGACGGCCAGATCAGCCCCAGCATTTT; CDR3: CAISEGRPDQPQHF
size: many; V: TRBV12-3/TRBV12-4; D: NA; J: TRBJ2-3; DNA: TGTGCCAGCAGTTTGAACAGACCTACCACAGATACGCAGTATTTT; CDR3: CASSLNRPTTDTQYF
size: few; V: TRBV12-3/TRBV12-4; D: NA; J: TRBJ1-2; DNA: TGTGCCAGCAGTTTAACTGCAGCTAACTATGGCTACACCTTC; CDR3: CASSLTAANYGYTF